The 32 T cell receptor beta chains below come from one sample, sequenced in a study of PD-1 blockade in classical Hodgkin lymphoma. Profiling relied on immunoSEQ multiplex PCR, and the TCRdb table lists in-frame clones only, not all of them. The table includes about 93,000 clones, approximately 78% detected once. The time point was: cycle 4 day 1 (C4D1), after five to seven weeks of nivolumab. Each of the patients experienced relapse following autologous stem cell transplantation, and their brentuximab vedotin exposure differed. Sequencing was performed on peripheral blood mononuclear cells (PBMCs), taken before the fourth cycle of nivolumab. Every receptor here comes from a human donor with classical Hodgkin lymphoma.

This chain connects TRBV7-2 to TRBJ2-1, with TRBD2 identical over 11 bases. Unmatched junction bases numbered 11, after V lost 5 bases and J lost 8 bases. This CDR3 has 16 residues. Germline V gene lookup returns CDR1 SGHTA and CDR2 FQGNSA. In DNA, the CDR3 is TGTGCCAGCAGCATCCGACTAGCGGGATTTCGGGATGAGCAGTTCTTC. Amino acids: CASSIRLAGFRDEQFF.

The CDR3 nucleotides read TGTGCCAGCAGCCTCGGGGGGGCCGGCTCCTACAATGAGCAGTTCTTC. Amino acid sequence: CASSLGGAGSYNEQFF. This sequence joins TRBV7-2 and TRBJ2-1, with 8 nucleotides matching TRBD2. The CDR3 totals 16 residues. The V gene's germline CDR1 is SGHTA and CDR2 FQGNSA. Trimming removed 5 bases from V and 0 bases from J; junction bases left unmatched: 6.

In this sample, this clone turned up once. V is TRBV18 and J is TRBJ2-1, with TRBD2 identical over 8 bases. Losses at the gene ends were 2 bases for V and 3 bases for J; bases not matched to a gene: 6. The CDR3 sequence is 16 residues long. Germline V CDR1 and CDR2: KGHSH, LQKENI. The CDR3 is CASSPTSGLFYNEQFF. The CDR3 nucleotides are TGTGCCAGCTCACCAACTAGCGGACTATTCTACAATGAGCAGTTCTTC.

This clone was observed a handful of times. The rearrangement uses TRBV5-1 and TRBJ1-5; D might be TRBD1 (5 bases). Looked up from germline, CDR1 is SGHRS and CDR2 is YFSETQ. V lost 3 bases and J 7 bases, leaving 11 bases between the germline ends. CDR3 size: 13 residues. In DNA form, the CDR3 reads TGCGCCAGCAGCTGGGCGGGGGAACAGCCCCAGCATTTT. It yields the protein CASSWAGEQPQHF. The full variable domain, rest sourced from reference TRBV5-1 and TRBJ1-5, is KAGVTQTPRYLIKTRGQQVTLSCSPISGHRSVSWYQQTPGQGLQFLFEYFSETQRNKGNFPGRFSGRQFSNSRSEMNVSTLELGDSALYLCASSWAGEQPQHFGDGTRLSIL.

The chain couples TRBV7-8 to TRBJ2-7, with 7 bases aligning to TRBD1. Germline values: CDR1 SGHVS, CDR2 FQNEAQ. V was clipped by 0 bases and J by 0 bases; unmatched bases: 2. The CDR3 is made up of 15 amino acids. CDR3 residues: CASSLARDSSYEQYF. The CDR3 DNA follows: TGTGCCAGCAGCTTAGCGAGGGACAGCTCCTACGAGCAGTACTTC.

The gene calls are TRBV2 and TRBJ2-5, with 7 bases matching TRBD1. CDR1 is SNHLY, CDR2 FYNNEI, per germline. This CDR3 has 14 amino acids. J gave up 5 bases and V 7 bases, and 10 bases lay outside the gene matches. CDR3 loop: CASIRTGPRETQYF. The CDR3 region has the DNA TGTGCCAGCATTCGGACAGGCCCCAGGGAGACCCAGTACTTC.

The rearrangement links TRBV25-1 to TRBJ2-1; tentative D call: TRBD1 (6 bases). Germline V gives CDR1 MGHDK, CDR2 SYGVNS. V was pared by 6 bases and J by 4 bases, with 10 bases between. This CDR3 region has 13 residues. As DNA, the CDR3 is TGTGCCAGCAGCCCAGGGGAATACAATGAGCAGTTCTTC. Translation gives CASSPGEYNEQFF.

The chain joins TRBV18 to TRBJ2-7; TRBD1 is a possible D gene (7 bases). Trimming pared 0 bases from V and 1 base from J, leaving 13 bases between. The CDR3 has 16 amino acids. Germline V gene data show CDR1 as KGHSH and CDR2 as LQKENI. Written as DNA, the CDR3 is TGTGCCAGCTCACCACCGGGCAGGGGGGCTTCCTACGAGCAGTACTTC. Amino acids: CASSPPGRGASYEQYF.

The chain combines TRBV9 with TRBJ2-3; no reliable D call. The V and J ends lost 4 bases and 4 bases respectively, with 7 bases between them. Germline values: CDR1 SGDLS, CDR2 YYNGEE. The CDR3 runs to 12 residues. The CDR3 DNA reads TGTGCCAGCAGCCAGAGTTCAGATACGCAGTATTTT. Its translation is CASSQSSDTQYF.

The chain carries TRBV20-1 and TRBJ2-3; tentatively, D is TRBD2 (5 bases). Trimming removed 3 bases at V and 9 bases at J, with 7 bases between. The CDR3 is 10 residues long. The germline V gene has CDR1 DFQATT and CDR2 SNEGSKA (reference sequence). The CDR3 loop reads CSASRGTQYF. CDR3 in DNA: TGCAGTGCTAGCCGGGGAACGCAGTATTTT.

This clone was counted once. The chain employs TRBV27 and TRBJ2-2; D is unclear. Germline-derived CDR1 and CDR2 are MNHEY and SMNVEV (reference sequence). Between the trimmed V and J ends, which lost 3 bases and 2 bases, there was a span of 13 bases. This CDR3 has 16 residues. CDR3 nucleotide sequence: TGTGCCAGCAGTTTTAGTTTATATAATAACACCGGGGAGCTGTTTTTT. Encoded protein: CASSFSLYNNTGELFF.

This chain uses TRBV5-6 with TRBJ2-7; the D gene is possibly TRBD1 (6 bases). V lost 1 base and J lost 6, with 20 bases in between. CDR1 and CDR2 from the germline V gene are SGHDT and YYEEEE. The CDR3 has 16 amino acids. The CDR3 spells CASSLLTGSGVSEQYF. The DNA for the CDR3 is TGTGCCAGCAGCTTGTTGACCGGGTCAGGGGTCTCCGAGCAGTACTTC.

The sample holds one count of this clone. The chain has TRBV27 and TRBJ2-3, with 8 bases aligning to TRBD2. This CDR3 spans 14 amino acids. J lost 8 bases, V lost 5 bases, and 9 bases had no gene match. Per the germline V gene, CDR1 is MNHEY and CDR2 is SMNVEV (reference sequence). The CDR3 loop reads CASSPGGGFRTQYF. In DNA, the CDR3 is TGTGCCAGCAGTCCCGGGGGGGGGTTCCGTACGCAGTATTTT.

The chain uses TRBV19 and TRBJ2-1, with 8 bases fitting TRBD1. Germline V gene sequence: CDR1 LNHDA, CDR2 SQIVND (reference sequence). Trimming at V came to 4 bases and at J to 6 bases, leaving 5 bases not matched to a gene. CDR3 length: 14 amino acids. The DNA for the CDR3 is TGTGCCAGTAGTAAACCGGGACAGGTCAATGAGCAGTTCTTC. Its translation is CASSKPGQVNEQFF.

The chain couples TRBV7-3 to TRBJ2-1; 9 positions match TRBD2. The CDR3 consists of 16 residues. Per germline, CDR1 SGHTA and CDR2 FQGTGA. J lost 7 bases, V lost 2 bases, and 9 bases had no gene match. CDR3 DNA: TGTGCCAGCAGCTTACATGCACTAGCGGGTCAAAATGAGCAGTTCTTC. Amino acid sequence: CASSLHALAGQNEQFF.

The rearrangement uses TRBV9 and TRBJ2-3, with no clear D. The germline V and J ends were trimmed by 0 bases and 5 bases, with 7 bases remaining between them. The CDR3 is 13 amino acids. The germline CDR1 and CDR2 sequences are SGDLS and YYNGEE. This CDR3 reads CASSVGAVDTQYF. In DNA form, the CDR3 reads TGTGCCAGCAGCGTAGGGGCGGTAGATACGCAGTATTTT. The full variable domain, completed using reference TRBV9 and TRBJ2-3, is DSGVTQTPKHLITATGQRVTLRCSPRSGDLSVYWYQQSLDQGLQFLIQYYNGEERAKGNILERFSAQQFPDLHSELNLSSLELGDSALYFCASSVGAVDTQYFGPGTRLTVL.

The chain uses TRBV2 and TRBJ1-3, with D unclear. The CDR3 covers 14 residues. V was trimmed by 5 bases and J by 4 bases, leaving 12 bases between them. Germline V CDR1 and CDR2: SNHLY, FYNNEI. DNA for the CDR3: TGTGCCAGCAGTACTATGGGTAAGGGAAACACCATATATTTT. It codes for CASSTMGKGNTIYF.

The J gene is TRBJ2-3, the V gene TRBV30, with TRBD2 matching over 12 bases. There are 15 residues in the CDR3. The V and J ends lost 4 bases and 0 bases, in that order; junction bases with no gene match: 2. In germline, CDR1 is GTSNPN, CDR2 SVGIG (reference sequence). Here the CDR3 reads CAWTGTSGSTDTQYF. CDR3 coding DNA: TGTGCCTGGACTGGGACTAGCGGGAGCACAGATACGCAGTATTTT.

This chain joins TRBV19 and TRBJ1-5, with TRBD1 as a possible D gene (5 bases). Germline loops: CDR1 LNHDA, CDR2 SQIVND (reference sequence). The CDR3 sequence is 14 residues long. V shed 7 bases and J shed 6 bases, with 16 bases lying between them. CDR3 region: CASTPGRRGQPQHF. The CDR3 DNA is TGTGCCAGTACCCCGGGACGGAGGGGTCAGCCCCAGCATTTT. The full variable domain, completed using reference TRBV19 and TRBJ1-5, is DGGITQSPKYLFRKEGQNVTLSCEQNLNHDAMYWYRQDPGQGLRLIYYSQIVNDFQKGDIAEGYSVSREKKESFPLTVTSAQKNPTAFYLCASTPGRRGQPQHFGDGTRLSIL.

This clone was counted only a few times. The genes are TRBV2 and TRBJ2-7; TRBD2 agrees at 8 bases. This CDR3 spans 16 amino acids. Trimming removed 6 bases from V and 2 bases from J; junction bases left unmatched: 12. Germline CDR1 is SNHLY and CDR2 is FYNNEI. The CDR3 DNA is TGTGCCAGCAGAGCCCCGACAGCGGGGGATACCTACGAGCAGTACTTC. Its protein product is CASRAPTAGDTYEQYF.

The chain recombines TRBV7-2 with TRBJ2-1, with a possible D match to TRBD2 (5 bases). CDR3 length: 19 residues. The germline V gene has CDR1 SGHTA and CDR2 FQGNSA. V lost 0 bases and J lost 4, with 22 bases in between. The CDR3 loop reads CASSLASPYSTGKYNEQFF. DNA for the CDR3: TGTGCCAGCAGCTTAGCCTCTCCCTATTCAACCGGGAAATACAATGAGCAGTTCTTC.

Only a few counts were recorded for this clone. The chain has TRBV28 and TRBJ1-1, with a possible D match to TRBD1 (5 bases). This CDR3 region has 14 residues. With 6 bases removed from V and 5 bases from J, the gap between germline ends came to 16 bases. CDR1 and CDR2 from the germline V gene are MDHEN and SYDVKM. Written as DNA, the CDR3 is TGTGCCAGCAGAGTCCTGGGGGGACGGACTGAAGCTTTCTTT. This translates into CASRVLGGRTEAFF.

The chain joins TRBV7-9 to TRBJ1-2, with D perhaps TRBD1 (6 bases). The CDR3 covers 13 residues. V was shortened by 6 bases and J by 6 bases, with 14 bases between the two germline ends. The V gene's germline CDR1 is SEHNR and CDR2 FQNEAQ (reference sequence). Here the CDR3 reads CASSLTGSDGYTF. Written as DNA, the CDR3 is TGTGCCAGCAGTCTGACAGGAAGTGATGGCTACACCTTC.

V gene TRBV7-9 combines with J gene TRBJ2-7; no clear D. Trimming took off 5 bases at V and 3 bases at J, with 17 bases between the two ends. The CDR3 is 15 amino acids. The germline V gene has CDR1 SEHNR and CDR2 FQNEAQ (reference sequence). The CDR3 sequence is CASSREEYRRYEQYF. DNA for the CDR3: TGTGCCAGCAGCCGTGAGGAGTACCGCCGCTACGAGCAGTACTTC.

The V and J genes are TRBV12-5 and TRBJ1-2; unclear D gene. This CDR3 has 16 amino acids. The germline CDR1 and CDR2 sequences are LGHNT and FRNRAP. The ends were cut back, 0 bases at V and 3 bases at J, with 14 bases in the middle. CDR3 sequence: CASGLVFPHIDYGYTF. The DNA of the CDR3 is TGTGCTAGTGGTTTGGTATTCCCCCACATCGACTATGGCTACACCTTC.

This chain connects TRBV7-9 to TRBJ1-2, with D uncertain. The CDR3 covers 13 residues. CDR1 and CDR2 (germline): SEHNR, FQNEAQ (reference sequence). V was pared by 5 bases and J by 3 bases, with 10 bases between. The CDR3: CASSPGLDYGYTF. CDR3 DNA sequence: TGTGCCAGCAGCCCTGGACTGGACTATGGCTACACCTTC.

V is TRBV5-1 and J is TRBJ1-4; possible D gene TRBD1, 5 bases. CDR1 and CDR2 from the germline V gene are SGHRS and YFSETQ. Trimming removed 4 bases from V and 6 bases from J, with 13 bases in between. The CDR3 contains 14 residues. The CDR3 nucleotides are TGCGCCAGCAGCACCTCGGGGGATCATGAAAAACTGTTTTTT. Amino acids: CASSTSGDHEKLFF.

V usage is TRBV6-6 and J usage is TRBJ2-7; D is perhaps TRBD1 or TRBD2 (5 bases each). The CDR3 is made up of 15 amino acids. With 2 bases removed from V and 2 bases from J, the gap between germline ends came to 13 bases. Germline-derived CDR1 and CDR2 are MNHNY and SVGAGI (reference sequence). Here the CDR3 reads CASSYRSSRAYEQYF. DNA of the CDR3: TGTGCCAGCAGTTACAGGTCTAGCAGGGCCTACGAGCAGTACTTC.

This clone turned up a few times. The V call is TRBV6-5, the J call TRBJ2-2; D might be TRBD1 or TRBD2, each matching 6 bases. Per the germline V gene, CDR1 is MNHEY and CDR2 is SVGAGI. V was trimmed by 4 bases and J by 6 bases, leaving 15 bases between them. CDR3 length: 15 residues. Here the CDR3 DNA reads TGTGCCAGCAGTTCGACGGGGGCCGAGGCCGGGGAGCTGTTTTTT. This translates into CASSSTGAEAGELFF.

CDR3 region: CASSLEERKYNEQFF. CDR3 in DNA: TGTGCCAGCAGCTTAGAGGAGCGGAAGTACAATGAGCAGTTCTTC. The gene calls are TRBV7-6 and TRBJ2-1, with D possibly TRBD2 on 5 matching bases. V was clipped by 1 base and J by 4 bases, with 11 bases between them. Germline V gene lookup returns CDR1 SGHVS and CDR2 FNYEAQ. The CDR3 runs to 15 residues.

The rearrangement uses TRBV7-3 and TRBJ2-3; 8 bases are a match to TRBD2. The germline CDR1 and CDR2 sequences are SGHTA and FQGTGA. Trimming at V came to 3 bases and at J to 2 bases, leaving 7 bases not matched to a gene. This CDR3 is 16 amino acids long. The CDR3 reads CASSLYGGGITDTQYF. The CDR3 nucleotides are TGTGCCAGCAGCTTGTACGGCGGGGGGATCACAGATACGCAGTATTTT.

This chain connects TRBV2 to TRBJ2-7; D is unresolved. Trimming left V 4 bases short and J 2 bases short, with 12 bases between. This CDR3 region has 14 residues. Germline loops: CDR1 SNHLY, CDR2 FYNNEI. CDR3 loop: CASSVSQATYEQYF. CDR3 nucleotide sequence: TGTGCCAGCAGTGTTTCGCAGGCGACCTACGAGCAGTACTTC.